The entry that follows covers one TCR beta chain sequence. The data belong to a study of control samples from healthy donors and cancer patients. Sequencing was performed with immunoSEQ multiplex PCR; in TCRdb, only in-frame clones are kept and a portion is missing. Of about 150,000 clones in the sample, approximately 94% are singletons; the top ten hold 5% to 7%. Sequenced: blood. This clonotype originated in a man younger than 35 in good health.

The CDR3 nucleotides read TGTGCCAGCAGCTTGGAAGAGCTGAATTCACCCCTCCACTTT. Residues: CASSLEELNSPLHF. The chain recombines TRBV5-6 with TRBJ1-6; unclear D gene. V was trimmed by 0 bases and J by 7 bases, leaving 8 bases between them. The CDR3 length is 14 residues. Looked up from germline, CDR1 is SGHDT and CDR2 is YYEEEE.